The TCR beta chain described here comes from a study of brain T cells in children with intractable seizures. General study points: Viral specificity was inferred only from CDR3 similarity; HCMV serostatus was unknown.

Method: immunoSEQ multiplex PCR; TCRdb's copy keeps in-frame clones and lacks some. The sample includes 340,000 or so clones, roughly 92% of them seen just once. Concerning this clone itself: Its antigen is not known.

The sample's time point: blood from clinic visit 5 months post-surgery; TSC patient then seizure free. Sequencing was limited to surgery cases with top T cell transcript signatures in brain tissue. Germline values: CDR1 LNHDA, CDR2 SQIVND (reference sequence). Trimming shortened V by 5 bases and J by 6 bases, and 16 bases separated the two germline ends. This CDR3 has 14 amino acids. The starting material was peripheral blood, obtained about 5 months after surgery. The TCR was taken from a boy under two years old with tuberous sclerosis and intractable seizures. The chain combines TRBV19 with TRBJ1-2; maybe TRBD1 (6 bases). CDR3 region: CASSAVAGGDGYTF. The DNA for the CDR3 is TGTGCCAGTAGTGCTGTTGCCGGGGGCGATGGCTACACCTTC. The entire variable domain, with the rest obtained from reference TRBV19 and TRBJ1-2, is as follows: DGGITQSPKYLFRKEGQNVTLSCEQNLNHDAMYWYRQDPGQGLRLIYYSQIVNDFQKGDIAEGYSVSREKKESFPLTVTSAQKNPTAFYLCASSAVAGGDGYTFGSGTRLTVV.